Sequencing of this T cell receptor (beta chain) was carried out in a study of cytomegalovirus exposure and HLA in healthy donors. The wider study: Around 200 million T cells yielded 120 million or so unique TCR beta sequences, as an earlier analysis found.

Broader study findings: Usually a TCR sequence was rare, but some public TCRs were found in many donors. Reportedly, HLA-A and HLA-B alleles of most subjects were accurately predicted from TCR beta.

V dropped 5 bases and J dropped 0 bases, with 14 bases sitting between them. The CDR3 contains 16 residues. Germline V gene data show CDR1 as SGHTA and CDR2 as FQGTGA. Everyone who donated was a healthy bone marrow donor. Researchers ran the PCR with 60 Vbeta and 13 Jbeta primers. The method was immunoSEQ multiplex PCR; TCRdb's version includes in-frame clones alone and lacks a portion of them. The data contain 110,000 or so clones, roughly 72% of them singletons. Details on this clone: Its antigen remains unknown.

This sequence joins TRBV7-3 and TRBJ2-1, with a possible D match to TRBD1 (6 bases). Sequenced input: PBMCs. This clonotype was sampled from a woman in her 40s in good health and CMV-seropositive. This chain's CDR3 is CASSLPGAASYNEQFF. The CDR3, as DNA: TGTGCCAGCAGCCTCCCAGGGGCGGCCTCCTACAATGAGCAGTTCTTC.